This TCR beta chain was sequenced for a study of CD8+ T cells in alopecia areata. Overall study context: Treated patients were dosed with oral tofacitinib, taking 5 to 10 mg twice daily. Dosing with tofacitinib proceeded for 6 to 18 months, followed by 6 months off drug. Scoring of treated patients' severity used the percentage of affected scalp area.

CDR1 is SEHNR and CDR2 is FQNEAQ in the germline V gene (reference sequence). This CDR3 contains 13 residues. The ends were cut back, 2 bases at V and 6 bases at J, with 10 bases in the middle. cDNA reverse transcribed from extracted RNA served as the sequencing template. Sequenced by immunoSEQ multiplex PCR; TCRdb stores in-frame clones only, minus some. The sample carries 150,000 to 200,000 clones, about three fifths recorded once. Specified treatment: oral pan-JAK inhibitor, 5-10 mg twice daily. This clonotype originated in a human donor with alopecia areata. The specimen comprised CD4+ T cells sorted from blood, sampled at week 24, from a patient treated with tofacitinib. This chain links TRBV7-9 with TRBJ1-1; D not resolved. The CDR3 loop is CASSLSISAEAFF. CDR3 sequence (DNA): TGTGCCAGCAGCTTATCCATAAGCGCTGAAGCTTTCTTT.